Shown below are 23 T cell receptor beta chains from a single sample sequenced in a study of early T cells in non-severe SARS-CoV-2 infection. TCRdb used MiXCR to reprocess the 5' RACE reads, holding one entry per CDR3 protein. The profile covers tens of thousands of distinct CDR3 sequences, with 12% appearing a single time and about a sixth taken by the ten largest. The specimen was whole blood. These receptors were collected from an adult who was a healthcare worker with PCR-confirmed SARS-CoV-2 infection or an uninfected control (not recorded which).

This chain uses TRBV7-6 with TRBJ2-5; 7 bases align to TRBD2. V lost 5 bases and J lost 1; bases outside the gene matches: 7. From germline, CDR1 is SGHVS and CDR2 FNYEAQ. CDR3 length: 15 residues. CDR3 amino acids: CASSPGEGTQETQYF. In DNA form, the CDR3 reads TGTGCCAGCAGCCCCGGGGAGGGCACCCAAGAGACCCAGTACTTC.

This chain connects TRBV5-6 to TRBJ2-1; D remains ambiguous. The CDR3 consists of 14 residues. Germline loops: CDR1 SGHDT, CDR2 YYEEEE. Trimming pared 0 bases from V and 4 bases from J, leaving 8 bases between. The CDR3 region is CASSLAFLYNEQFF. CDR3 DNA sequence: TGTGCCAGCAGCTTGGCCTTTTTGTACAATGAGCAGTTCTTC.

This clonotype has ten or more counts. The chain uses TRBV28 and TRBJ2-5; D is ambiguous. This CDR3 is 14 amino acids long. Germline V gene sequence: CDR1 MDHEN, CDR2 SYDVKM. V shed 2 bases and J shed 5 bases, with 12 bases lying between them. In DNA, the CDR3 is TGTGCCAGCAGTTTAAAAGGGTTTCCCGAGACCCAGTACTTC. Its translation is CASSLKGFPETQYF.

This chain uses TRBV9 with TRBJ1-2, with 7 bases that match TRBD1. Germline assignment: CDR1 SGDLS and CDR2 YYNGEE. The junction had 9 bases not matched to a gene; V was cut back by 3 bases and J by 4 bases. This CDR3 region has 15 residues. The CDR3 coding sequence is TGTGCCAGCAGCGCAGACAGGGAACGAGGCTATGGCTACACCTTC. Encoded protein: CASSADRERGYGYTF.

In DNA form, the CDR3 reads TGTGCCAGCAGTCGGGACTACGCCAAAAACATTCAGTACTTC. Its translation: CASSRDYAKNIQYF. The rearrangement joins TRBV28 to TRBJ2-4; 7 bases are a match to TRBD2. Trimming removed 5 bases from V and 1 base from J; junction bases left unmatched: 2. The length of the CDR3 is 14 residues. Germline loops: CDR1 MDHEN, CDR2 SYDVKM.

This clonotype came up a few times. The chain has TRBV4-3 and TRBJ2-1; no reliable D call. V lost 0 bases, J lost 1 base, and 4 bases lay in between. In germline, CDR1 is LGHNA, CDR2 YSLEER. The CDR3 consists of 14 residues. Here the CDR3 DNA reads TGCGCCAGCAGCCAAGATCGATCCTACAATGAGCAGTTCTTC. The encoded protein is CASSQDRSYNEQFF.

This clonotype was found a few times. V gene TRBV5-5 combines with J gene TRBJ1-1; TRBD1 might be the D (5 bases). This CDR3 has 15 amino acids. Germline V lookup: CDR1 SGHKS, CDR2 YYEKEE (reference sequence). Trimming took 1 base from V and 1 from J, leaving 11 bases between them. The CDR3 is CASSLYRTRNTEAFF. For the CDR3, the DNA is TGTGCCAGCAGCTTGTATAGGACACGGAACACTGAAGCTTTCTTT.

This clonotype occurred many times. The V and J genes are TRBV24-1 and TRBJ2-2, with 8 bases that match TRBD1. Germline values: CDR1 KGHDR, CDR2 SFDVKD. The ends lost 3 bases at V and 3 bases at J; junction bases unmatched: 8. This CDR3 comprises 17 residues. This CDR3 is CATSDTLDRADTGELFF. The CDR3, as DNA: TGTGCCACCAGTGATACCTTGGACAGGGCCGACACCGGGGAGCTGTTTTTT.

The chain carries TRBV13 and TRBJ1-3; a weak D match, TRBD1 (5 bases). This CDR3 region has 15 residues. From germline, CDR1 is PRHDT and CDR2 FYEKMQ (reference sequence). V lost 3 bases, J lost 9 bases, and 18 bases lay in between. CDR3 in DNA: TGTGCCAGCAGCTTCCGACAGCCGTCGACGGGCACCATATATTTT. Residues: CASSFRQPSTGTIYF.

Many counts were recorded for this clonotype. The rearrangement uses TRBV15 and TRBJ2-5; TRBD1 is a possible D gene (5 bases). Trimming took 0 bases from V and 1 from J, leaving 9 bases between them. Germline values: CDR1 LNHNV, CDR2 YYDKDF (reference sequence). This CDR3 contains 15 residues. The CDR3 coding sequence is TGTGCCACCAGCAGAGATCAGGGAAGCCAAGAGACCCAGTACTTC. This sequence encodes CATSRDQGSQETQYF. Using reference TRBV15 and TRBJ2-5 for the parts outside the CDR3, the full variable domain is DAMVIQNPRYQVTQFGKPVTLSCSQTLNHNVMYWYQQKSSQAPKLLFHYYDKDFNNEADTPDNFQSRRPNTSFCFLDIRSPGLGDTAMYLCATSRDQGSQETQYFGPGTRLLVL.

This clonotype was observed a few times. This chain links TRBV2 with TRBJ2-2; TRBD1 matches at 8 bases. This CDR3 has 13 residues. V was pared by 11 bases and J by 4 bases, with 6 bases of the junction left unmatched. Germline CDR1 reads SNHLY; CDR2 reads FYNNEI. CDR3 bases: TGTGCCTCCGACAGGGGCACCACCGGGGAGCTGTTTTTT. Its protein is CASDRGTTGELFF.

There are many counts of this clonotype. V and J are TRBV19 and TRBJ2-5; D might be TRBD2 (5 bases). The CDR3 extends over 12 amino acids. Germline V CDR1 and CDR2: LNHDA, SQIVND (reference sequence). Trimming left V 4 bases short and J 5 bases short, with 8 bases between. Here the CDR3 reads CASSNRRETQYF. The CDR3 DNA reads TGTGCCAGTAGTAATCGGAGGGAGACCCAGTACTTC.

This clonotype came up many times. The chain is built from TRBV9 and TRBJ2-1; TRBD2 agrees at 9 bases. J gave up 16 bases and V 4 bases, and 18 bases lay outside the gene matches. Looked up from germline, CDR1 is SGDLS and CDR2 is YYNGEE. The CDR3 is 15 residues long. The DNA of the CDR3 is TGTGCCAGCAGCCAGAGACTAGCGGAGCGAGCCCCCCTCTTCTTC. It specifies CASSQRLAERAPLFF.

The rearrangement uses TRBV12-3 or TRBV12-4 and TRBJ2-7; the D gene could be TRBD1 or TRBD2 (5 bases each). This CDR3 comprises 14 residues. V was shortened by 6 bases and J by 3 bases, with 15 bases between the two germline ends. The CDR3 sequence: CASRRGPAVYEQYF. The DNA for the CDR3 is TGTGCCAGCAGACGGGGCCCCGCTGTCTACGAGCAGTACTTC.

This clonotype was seen ten or more times. This chain connects TRBV7-9 to TRBJ1-2, with a possible D match to TRBD1 (5 bases). V was cut by 3 bases and J by 6 bases, with 11 bases left in between. Germline V gene sequence: CDR1 SEHNR, CDR2 FQNEAQ (reference sequence). CDR3 length: 13 amino acids. CDR3 bases: TGTGCCAGCAGCTTTCCGGGGACTAATGGCTACACCTTC. Translating gives CASSFPGTNGYTF.

This clonotype has at least ten counts. The chain couples TRBV9 to TRBJ2-1, with 10 bases fitting TRBD2. The trim removed 3 bases at V and 0 bases at J, leaving 9 bases unmatched. CDR3 length: 18 amino acids. CDR1 and CDR2 (germline): SGDLS, YYNGEE. CDR3 residues: CASSGSGRTSYSYNEQFF. CDR3 nucleotide sequence: TGTGCCAGCAGCGGTAGCGGGAGGACATCGTACTCCTACAATGAGCAGTTCTTC. Drawing the rest from reference TRBV9 and TRBJ2-1, the complete variable domain is DSGVTQTPKHLITATGQRVTLRCSPRSGDLSVYWYQQSLDQGLQFLIQYYNGEERAKGNILERFSAQQFPDLHSELNLSSLELGDSALYFCASSGSGRTSYSYNEQFFGPGTRLTVL.

This clonotype came up a few times. The chain combines TRBV29-1 with TRBJ2-1; no reliable D call. Germline V CDR1 and CDR2: SQVTM, ANQGSEA. This CDR3 comprises 11 residues. Trimming left V 4 bases short and J 10 bases short, with 11 bases between. This chain's CDR3 is CSVVGGVEQFF. CDR3 nucleotides: TGCAGCGTTGTCGGCGGAGTCGAGCAGTTCTTC.

This clonotype was counted ten times or more. V gene TRBV20-1 combines with J gene TRBJ2-5, with 9 bases that match TRBD2. V lost 4 bases and J lost 2; bases outside the gene matches: 2. The CDR3 totals 13 residues. Germline CDR1 DFQATT, CDR2 SNEGSKA (reference sequence). CDR3 region: CSAILAGQETQYF. The CDR3 nucleotides are TGCAGTGCTATCCTAGCGGGGCAAGAGACCCAGTACTTC.

This clonotype has a count of ten or more. The chain couples TRBV11-2 to TRBJ1-6; D call uncertain. The length of the CDR3 is 14 residues. Germline CDR1 is SGHAT and CDR2 is FQNNGV. The V end was cut by 5 bases, the J end by 0 bases, with 5 bases between. DNA of the CDR3: TGTGCCAGCAGCGTGAGCTCCTATAATTCACCCCTCCACTTT. It is translated as CASSVSSYNSPLHF.

Ten or more counts support this clonotype. The J gene is TRBJ2-1, the V gene TRBV7-9, with TRBD2 as a possible D gene (5 bases). The CDR3 totals 20 residues. V was shortened by 1 base and J by 9 bases, with 31 bases between the two germline ends. Germline CDR1 reads SEHNR; CDR2 reads FQNEAQ (reference sequence). The CDR3 loop reads CASSLGPSRDRAGPPFEQFF. In DNA form, the CDR3 reads TGTGCCAGCAGCTTAGGCCCTTCACGGGATCGGGCCGGGCCGCCCTTTGAGCAGTTCTTC. Full variable domain (rest looked up from reference TRBV7-9 and TRBJ2-1): DTGVSQNPRHKITKRGQNVTFRCDPISEHNRLYWYRQTLGQGPEFLTYFQNEAQLEKSRLLSDRFSAERPKGSFSTLEIQRTEQGDSAMYLCASSLGPSRDRAGPPFEQFFGPGTRLTVL.

This clonotype was detected many times. This chain links TRBV29-1 with TRBJ2-2; TRBD2 might be the D (6 bases). Germline lookup yields CDR1 SQVTM and CDR2 ANQGSEA. The CDR3 totals 13 residues. Trimming pared 8 bases from V and 1 base from J, leaving 11 bases between. In nucleotides, the CDR3 is TGCAGCCCGGGGGTACTGAACACCGGGGAGCTGTTTTTT. Its protein product is CSPGVLNTGELFF.

This clonotype was seen many times. J is TRBJ1-5 and V is TRBV12-3 or TRBV12-4; D remains unclear. This CDR3 has 12 amino acids. With 6 bases removed from V and 0 bases from J, the gap between germline ends came to 3 bases. CDR3 region: CASSGSNQPQHF. As DNA, the CDR3 is TGTGCCAGCAGCGGTAGCAATCAGCCCCAGCATTTT.

This clonotype was seen a few times. The DNA of the CDR3 is TGCAGCGTTGAGGCGGGACAGGTTTACTACAATGAGCAGTTCTTC. It encodes CSVEAGQVYYNEQFF. The J gene is TRBJ2-1, the V gene TRBV29-1; 8 bases align to TRBD1. With 3 bases clipped from V and 3 bases from J, the junction kept 7 bases outside the gene matches. The CDR3 runs 15 residues. CDR1 is SQVTM and CDR2 is ANQGSEA in the germline V gene.